Listed here is a single T cell receptor beta chain. The data are from a study of blood T cell repertoires in COVID-19. Whole-study context: Collection of acute and convalescent COVID-19 samples took place in the United States, Italy and Spain. In each case, the material was cDNA or gDNA derived from T cells, B-cell-depleted T cells, or PBMCs.

The CDR3 loop spans 18 amino acids. Germline V gene lookup returns CDR1 LNHDA and CDR2 SQIVND (reference sequence). With V trimmed by 6 bases and J by 5 bases, 14 bases remained unmatched. The participants were between about 18 and 89 years old and came from about two dozen US areas. Measured with immunoSEQ multiplex PCR; TCRdb has only the in-frame clones, and not every one. In the table there are 200,000 to 250,000 clones, roughly 87% of which are singletons. This clonotype originated in a man in his thirties or forties who had recovered from COVID-19. Sequencing input: PBMCs or T cells enriched from blood (not recorded which). The V call is TRBV19, the J call TRBJ2-2, with 11 bases that match TRBD1. The CDR3: CASSMIKGTGGRTGELFF. In DNA form, the CDR3 reads TGTGCCAGTAGCATGATCAAAGGGACAGGGGGGAGAACCGGGGAGCTGTTTTTT.